Each of the 30 T cell receptor beta chains below was sequenced from the same sample in a study of graft-versus-host responses after intestinal transplantation. Method: immunoSEQ multiplex PCR; TCRdb's copy keeps in-frame clones and lacks some. The table lists about 25,000 clones, 90% to 95% of them singletons. The sequenced sample was PBMCs, obtained 18 days after transplant. The receptors come from a human patient who received an intestinal transplant, so some T cells may come from the graft donor.

The chain couples TRBV27 to TRBJ2-1, with TRBD1 identical over 10 bases. The ends lost 4 bases at V and 4 bases at J; junction bases unmatched: 1. This CDR3 comprises 14 residues. Germline CDR1 reads MNHEY; CDR2 reads SMNVEV (reference sequence). DNA for the CDR3: TGTGCCAGCAGTTGGGGACAGGGGTACAATGAGCAGTTCTTC. This encodes CASSWGQGYNEQFF.

The J gene is TRBJ1-4, the V gene TRBV4-1; D perhaps matches TRBD1 (5 bases). Trimming pared 8 bases from V and 4 bases from J, leaving 14 bases between. From germline, CDR1 is MGHRA and CDR2 YSYEKL. The CDR3 sequence is 14 residues long. Here the CDR3 DNA reads TGCGCCAGCGGGTACGACAGCAATAATGAAAAACTGTTTTTT. This translates into CASGYDSNNEKLFF.

The V and J genes are TRBV30 and TRBJ1-6; D gene uncertain. The CDR3 contains 14 residues. V dropped 3 bases and J dropped 0 bases, with 6 bases sitting between them. Germline-derived CDR1 and CDR2 are GTSNPN and SVGIG (reference sequence). CDR3 region: CAWRTPSYNSPLHF. The CDR3 region has the DNA TGTGCCTGGAGGACCCCCTCCTATAATTCACCCCTCCACTTT.

This chain connects TRBV6-1 to TRBJ1-1, with D tentatively TRBD1 (5 bases). V was clipped by 10 bases and J by 7 bases, with 16 bases between them. Germline CDR1 and CDR2: MNHNS and SASEGT. This CDR3 has 12 residues. This chain's CDR3 is CATKSGGIEAFF. The CDR3 region has the DNA TGTGCCACCAAATCGGGGGGAATTGAAGCTTTCTTT.

This chain joins TRBV14 and TRBJ2-3; D uncertain. Per the germline V gene, CDR1 is SGHDN and CDR2 is FVKESK. Between the trimmed V and J ends, which lost 4 bases and 7 bases, there was a span of 6 bases. This CDR3 contains 11 residues. Here the CDR3 reads CASSRLHTQYF. Here the CDR3 DNA reads TGTGCCAGCAGCCGACTTCATACGCAGTATTTT.

CDR3 nucleotide sequence: TGTGCCAGCAGTGAAGGAGGGGCGGGAGCTTTCTTT. It translates to CASSEGGAGAFF. The chain is built from TRBV6-1 and TRBJ1-1, with D tentatively TRBD1 (5 bases). Trimming stripped 1 base from V and 10 bases from J, with 10 bases between. This CDR3 has 12 amino acids. Germline-derived CDR1 and CDR2 are MNHNS and SASEGT.

The chain couples TRBV4-2 to TRBJ1-6; 10 nucleotides line up with TRBD1. After removal of 1 base from V and 1 base from J, the junction contained 1 base not matched to a gene. The CDR3 runs 17 residues. CDR1 and CDR2 from the germline V gene are LGHNA and YNFKEQ. CDR3 nucleotide sequence: TGTGCCAGCAGCCAAGGGGACAGGGGATCCTATAATTCACCCCTCCACTTT. Its translation is CASSQGDRGSYNSPLHF.

This chain uses TRBV7-9 with TRBJ2-5; D could derive from TRBD1 or TRBD2 (5 bases each). With 1 base removed from V and 0 bases from J, the gap between germline ends came to 18 bases. Germline CDR1 is SEHNR and CDR2 is FQNEAQ (reference sequence). The length of the CDR3 is 18 residues. CDR3 nucleotides: TGTGCCAGCAGCTTAGGGGGACGAGCGCCGCTTTACCAAGAGACCCAGTACTTC. Its translation is CASSLGGRAPLYQETQYF.

This clone has just one count. The J gene is TRBJ1-6, the V gene TRBV6-1; 8 bases line up with TRBD1. Germline CDR1 and CDR2: MNHNS and SASEGT. J lost 12 bases, V lost 5 bases, and 6 bases had no gene match. The CDR3 consists of 13 residues. The CDR3 nucleotides read TGTGCCAGCAGTCTGGACAGGGTTGAACCCCTCCACTTT. Its protein product is CASSLDRVEPLHF.

The chain has TRBV5-1 and TRBJ2-1; D might be TRBD1 (6 bases). Germline V gene sequence: CDR1 SGHRS, CDR2 YFSETQ. Between the trimmed V and J ends, which lost 5 bases and 4 bases, there was a span of 19 bases. The CDR3 spans 16 residues. CDR3 protein: CASSISEGGPYNEQFF. CDR3 bases: TGCGCCAGCAGTATTAGCGAAGGGGGACCTTACAATGAGCAGTTCTTC.

CDR3: CASSPLAGGLYNEQFF. The CDR3 DNA reads as TGTGCCAGTAGTCCACTAGCGGGGGGGCTTTACAATGAGCAGTTCTTC. V and J are TRBV19 and TRBJ2-1; 13 bases agree with TRBD2. The germline CDR1 and CDR2 sequences are LNHDA and SQIVND (reference sequence). Losses at the gene ends were 5 bases for V and 4 bases for J; bases not matched to a gene: 5. The CDR3 covers 16 residues. Full variable domain (missing parts from reference TRBV19 and TRBJ2-1): DGGITQSPKYLFRKEGQNVTLSCEQNLNHDAMYWYRQDPGQGLRLIYYSQIVNDFQKGDIAEGYSVSREKKESFPLTVTSAQKNPTAFYLCASSPLAGGLYNEQFFGPGTRLTVL.

This clone was detected only once. V usage is TRBV2 and J usage is TRBJ2-5; maybe TRBD2 (5 bases). The germline V and J ends were trimmed by 2 bases and 5 bases, with 15 bases remaining between them. Germline V CDR1 and CDR2: SNHLY, FYNNEI. CDR3 length: 15 amino acids. CDR3 region: CASSESQLVWETQYF. The CDR3, as DNA: TGTGCCAGCAGTGAATCCCAACTAGTGTGGGAGACCCAGTACTTC.

The chain couples TRBV28 to TRBJ1-4; 9 positions match TRBD1. CDR3 length equals 18 residues. J lost 0 bases, V lost 5 bases, and 10 bases had no gene match. From germline, CDR1 is MDHEN and CDR2 SYDVKM. As DNA, the CDR3 is TGTGCCAGCAGTAAGTGGGGACAGGGCCCTGCAACTAATGAAAAACTGTTTTTT. Amino acids: CASSKWGQGPATNEKLFF. Complete variable domain (other parts from reference TRBV28 and TRBJ1-4): DVKVTQSSRYLVKRTGEKVFLECVQDMDHENMFWYRQDPGLGLRLIYFSYDVKMKEKGDIPEGYSVSREKKERFSLILESASTNQTSMYLCASSKWGQGPATNEKLFFGSGTQLSVL.

Here the CDR3 reads CASSQTLSGGLSDTQYF. CDR3 in DNA: TGTGCCAGCAGCCAGACACTTAGCGGGGGGTTGTCGGATACGCAGTATTTT. The rearrangement uses TRBV4-2 and TRBJ2-3; 10 bases are a match to TRBD2. With V trimmed by 3 bases and J by 6 bases, 12 bases remained unmatched. The CDR3 contains 17 residues. The germline V gene has CDR1 LGHNA and CDR2 YNFKEQ.

The chain uses TRBV27 and TRBJ2-7, with D perhaps TRBD1 or TRBD2 (6 bases each). The CDR3 contains 15 residues. Trimming left V 1 base short and J 8 bases short, with 18 bases between. CDR1 is MNHEY, CDR2 SMNVEV, per germline (reference sequence). CDR3 in DNA: TGTGCCAGCAGTTTATACGGGGGCCCCTCTACGCAGCAGTACTTC. This codes for CASSLYGGPSTQQYF.

This clone was seen just once. The chain couples TRBV7-9 to TRBJ2-2, with TRBD1 identical over 9 bases. CDR1 is SEHNR, CDR2 FQNEAQ, per germline (reference sequence). V lost 2 bases to trimming and J lost 6 bases; unmatched junction nucleotides: 4. This CDR3 is 15 amino acids long. The CDR3: CASSLQGTGPGELFF. The CDR3 nucleotides are TGTGCCAGCAGCTTACAAGGGACAGGGCCCGGGGAGCTGTTTTTT.

The rearrangement links TRBV2 to TRBJ2-1; weak D call: TRBD2 (6 bases). The CDR3 is 14 residues long. CDR1 SNHLY and CDR2 FYNNEI come from the germline V gene. V was trimmed by 8 bases and J by 0 bases, leaving 11 bases between them. The DNA for the CDR3 is TGTGCCAGCTCAGCGGGCAGCTCCTACAATGAGCAGTTCTTC. This translates into CASSAGSSYNEQFF. Full variable domain (missing parts from reference TRBV2 and TRBJ2-1): EPEVTQTPSHQVTQMGQEVILRCVPISNHLYFYWYRQILGQKVEFLVSFYNNEISEKSEIFDDQFSVERPDGSNFTLKIRSTKLEDSAMYFCASSAGSSYNEQFFGPGTRLTVL.

The chain combines TRBV19 with TRBJ1-4; TRBD1 might be the D (6 bases). CDR1 is LNHDA and CDR2 is SQIVND in the germline V gene (reference sequence). Trimming removed 9 bases from V and 7 bases from J, with 18 bases in between. The CDR3 sequence is 14 residues long. Here the CDR3 reads CASQEDSGGEKLFF. CDR3 in DNA: TGTGCCAGCCAAGAGGACAGTGGGGGTGAAAAACTGTTTTTT.

Regarding this clone: The junction differs from germline at one of its ends, possibly a read error. The V call is TRBV12-5, the J call TRBJ1-1; the D gene is possibly TRBD1 (6 bases). The CDR3 is made up of 13 amino acids. Germline assignment: CDR1 LGHNT and CDR2 FRNRAP. The CDR3 reads CASGLVGGAGPSF. The CDR3 DNA follows: TGTGCTAGTGGTTTGGTAGGGGGGGCGGGACCCTCCTTT.

The genes are TRBV7-8 and TRBJ1-5; D gene unclear. CDR1 is SGHVS and CDR2 is FQNEAQ in the germline V gene. Trimming stripped 5 bases from V and 4 bases from J, with 18 bases between. This CDR3 is built from 16 residues. The CDR3 spells CASSPERAPNNQPQHF. The CDR3 bases are TGTGCCAGCAGCCCCGAGAGGGCCCCTAATAATCAGCCCCAGCATTTT. Looking up the rest from reference TRBV7-8 and TRBJ1-5 gives the full variable domain: GAGVSQSPRYKVAKRGQDVALRCDPISGHVSLFWYQQALGQGPEFLTYFQNEAQLDKSGLPSDRFFAERPEGSVSTLKIQRTQQEDSAVYLCASSPERAPNNQPQHFGDGTRLSIL.

This rearrangement joins TRBV5-1 to TRBJ2-7; the D gene is possibly TRBD1 (5 bases). Germline V lookup: CDR1 SGHRS, CDR2 YFSETQ. The V gene lost 5 bases and the J gene lost 4 bases, with 13 bases spanning the gap. This CDR3 has 13 residues. CDR3 protein: CASRYNTGYEQYF. The DNA for the CDR3 is TGCGCCAGCAGGTATAACACAGGATACGAGCAGTACTTC.

This chain links TRBV11-2 with TRBJ2-7; D is perhaps TRBD2 (7 bases). Germline assignment: CDR1 SGHAT and CDR2 FQNNGV. V gave up 1 base and J gave up 5 bases, with 15 bases separating them. The CDR3 sequence is 15 residues long. The CDR3 nucleotides are TGTGCCAGCAGCTTAGTTGGGGGAGGGGGAGACGAGCAGTACTTC. It is translated as CASSLVGGGGDEQYF.

CDR3 DNA sequence: TGTGCCAGCAGTCCCACTAATGGAAACACCATATATTTT. This translates into CASSPTNGNTIYF. The chain joins TRBV6-5 to TRBJ1-3; D not resolved. The CDR3 is 13 residues long. Germline CDR1 is MNHEY and CDR2 is SVGAGI. Deletions cut 5 bases from V and 3 bases from J, with 8 bases between.

This chain uses TRBV6-1 with TRBJ1-5; TRBD1 is a possible D gene (6 bases). V lost 6 bases and J 6 bases, leaving 18 bases between the germline ends. CDR1 and CDR2 (germline): MNHNS, SASEGT. The CDR3 sequence is 15 residues long. CDR3 amino acids: CASRAGSGVFQPQHF. The CDR3 DNA reads TGTGCCAGCAGGGCGGGGTCAGGGGTTTTTCAGCCCCAGCATTTT.

The CDR3 loop is CASSLGPGLAKETQYF. The DNA of the CDR3 is TGCGCCAGCAGCTTGGGACCGGGACTAGCAAAAGAGACCCAGTACTTC. The genes are TRBV5-1 and TRBJ2-5, with TRBD2 identical over 9 bases. The CDR3 has 16 residues. The junction had 6 bases not matched to a gene; V was cut back by 0 bases and J by 3 bases. CDR1 is SGHRS, CDR2 YFSETQ, per germline.

This clone was counted a single time. The DNA of the CDR3 is TGTGCCAGCAGCCGAACAGGTTCCTACGAGCAGTACTTC. The encoded protein is CASSRTGSYEQYF. The chain carries TRBV9 and TRBJ2-7; weak D call: TRBD1 (5 bases). The germline CDR1 and CDR2 sequences are SGDLS and YYNGEE. V was clipped by 4 bases and J by 1 base, with 9 bases between them. This CDR3 is built from 13 residues.

The chain links TRBV4-1 to TRBJ2-5; D remains unclear. TRBJ2-7 explains the end of the DNA better; the J call may be wrong. This CDR3 has 14 residues. CDR1 and CDR2 from the germline V gene are MGHRA and YSYEKL. CDR3: CASSHIDQTYEQYF. The CDR3 DNA reads TGCGCCAGCAGCCATATAGACCAAACCTACGAGCAGTACTTC.

The CDR3 DNA sequence: TGTGCCAGCAGCGCGGGGACTAGCGGGGATTACAATGAGCAGTTCTTC. This translates into CASSAGTSGDYNEQFF. The J gene is TRBJ2-1, the V gene TRBV7-6; 13 nucleotides match TRBD2. The junction had 5 bases not matched to a gene; V was cut back by 5 bases and J by 4 bases. In germline, CDR1 is SGHVS, CDR2 FNYEAQ. The CDR3 covers 16 residues. The complete variable domain, with remaining parts taken from reference TRBV7-6 and TRBJ2-1, reads GAGVSQSPRYKVTKRGQDVALRCDPISGHVSLYWYRQALGQGPEFLTYFNYEAQQDKSGLPNDRFSAERPEGSISTLTIQRTEQRDSAMYRCASSAGTSGDYNEQFFGPGTRLTVL.

The chain combines TRBV7-6 with TRBJ2-7, with no clear D. CDR3 length: 13 amino acids. Deletions cut 1 base from V and 6 bases from J, with 10 bases between. Per the germline V gene, CDR1 is SGHVS and CDR2 is FNYEAQ. CDR3: CASSLDLVSEQYF. The CDR3 bases are TGTGCCAGCAGCTTAGATCTAGTCTCCGAGCAGTACTTC.

V usage is TRBV7-9 and J usage is TRBJ2-3; tentatively, D is TRBD1 (5 bases). Germline CDR1 SEHNR, CDR2 FQNEAQ (reference sequence). The CDR3 runs to 12 residues. Trimming took 3 bases from V and 6 from J, leaving 7 bases between them. The CDR3 nucleotides read TGTGCCAGCAGCTTGGGGCGGGATACGCAGTATTTT. It codes for CASSLGRDTQYF.